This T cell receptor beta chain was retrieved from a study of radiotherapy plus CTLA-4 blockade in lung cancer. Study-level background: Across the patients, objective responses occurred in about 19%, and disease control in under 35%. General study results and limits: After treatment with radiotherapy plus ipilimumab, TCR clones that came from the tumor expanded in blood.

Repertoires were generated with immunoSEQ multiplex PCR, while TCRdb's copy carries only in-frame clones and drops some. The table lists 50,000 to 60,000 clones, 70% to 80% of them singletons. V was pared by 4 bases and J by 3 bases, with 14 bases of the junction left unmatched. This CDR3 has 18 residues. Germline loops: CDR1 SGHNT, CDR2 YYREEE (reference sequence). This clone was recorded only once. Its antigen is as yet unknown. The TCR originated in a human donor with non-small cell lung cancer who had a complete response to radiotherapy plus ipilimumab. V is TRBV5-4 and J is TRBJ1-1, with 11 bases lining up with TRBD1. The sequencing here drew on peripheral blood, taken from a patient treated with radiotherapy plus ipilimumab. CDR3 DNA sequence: TGTGCCAGCAGCCCCCGGGACAGGGGGATTGGGTCGGACACTGAAGCTTTCTTT. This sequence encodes CASSPRDRGIGSDTEAFF.